The 21 T cell receptor beta chains presented below share a single source sample, sequenced in a study of blood T cell repertoires in COVID-19. Sequencing used immunoSEQ multiplex PCR; TCRdb keeps in-frame clones, though not all of them. The repertoire holds about 360,000 clones, with roughly 90% as singletons. Input material: peripheral blood. All receptors derive from a woman aged 60-75 years with COVID-19, enrolled during active disease.

V and J are TRBV4-3 and TRBJ1-4; 10 positions agree with TRBD1. Trimming cost V 4 bases and J 8 bases; bases outside gene matches: 13. Germline-derived CDR1 and CDR2 are LGHNA and YSLEER. This CDR3 comprises 17 residues. The CDR3 loop reads CASSPVPRQGAREKLFF. CDR3 nucleotide sequence: TGCGCCAGCAGCCCCGTTCCTCGACAGGGGGCTCGGGAAAAACTGTTTTTT.

This clone was seen only once. The V gene is TRBV6-5, the J gene TRBJ1-2; TRBD1 agrees at 9 bases. This CDR3 region has 14 residues. Per the germline V gene, CDR1 is MNHEY and CDR2 is SVGAGI. V lost 8 bases to trimming and J lost 4 bases; unmatched junction nucleotides: 8. CDR3 amino acids: CASCDRGIGYGYTF. DNA of the CDR3: TGTGCCAGCTGCGACAGGGGGATCGGCTATGGCTACACCTTC.

This clone has only one observation. The chain has TRBV9 and TRBJ1-2; D unresolved. Trimming removed 4 bases from V and 4 bases from J, with 11 bases in between. This CDR3 contains 13 residues. In germline, CDR1 is SGDLS, CDR2 YYNGEE. This CDR3 reads CASSPSFFYGYTF. The CDR3, as DNA: TGTGCCAGCAGCCCGTCTTTTTTCTATGGCTACACCTTC.

V is TRBV5-1 and J is TRBJ1-1, with 8 positions matching TRBD1. The CDR3 totals 16 residues. V was clipped by 0 bases and J by 1 base; unmatched bases: 5. Germline lookup yields CDR1 SGHRS and CDR2 YFSETQ. The CDR3 protein is CASSLDGQGSNTEAFF. The CDR3 region has the DNA TGCGCCAGCAGCTTGGACGGACAGGGATCGAACACTGAAGCTTTCTTT.

The sample holds one count of this clone. The chain joins TRBV7-9 to TRBJ2-3; 8 bases agree with TRBD2. This CDR3 spans 17 amino acids. CDR1 is SEHNR and CDR2 is FQNEAQ in the germline V gene (reference sequence). V trimming: 4 bases; J trimming: 2 bases; junction bases outside the gene matches: 11. This chain's CDR3 is CASSSPGAGAYTDTQYF. For the CDR3, the DNA is TGTGCCAGCAGCTCCCCGGGAGCGGGGGCGTACACAGATACGCAGTATTTT.

The chain links TRBV5-1 to TRBJ1-6; D possibly corresponds to TRBD1 (5 bases). V lost 2 bases, J lost 6 bases, and 12 bases lay in between. Germline assignment: CDR1 SGHRS and CDR2 YFSETQ. The CDR3 totals 15 residues. The CDR3 coding sequence is TGCGCCAGCAGCTTTCGGGGGGAGATTAATTCACCCCTCCACTTT. It specifies CASSFRGEINSPLHF.

This chain uses TRBV9 with TRBJ2-7; a weak D match, TRBD1 (6 bases). CDR1 and CDR2 from the germline V gene are SGDLS and YYNGEE. V lost 3 bases and J 5 bases, leaving 15 bases between the germline ends. CDR3 length equals 14 residues. CDR3 nucleotide sequence: TGTGCCAGCAGCGGAACCAGGGGAAACAACGAGCAGTACTTC. It yields the protein CASSGTRGNNEQYF.

This clone turned up a few times. The rearrangement links TRBV7-8 to TRBJ1-2, with D possibly matching TRBD1 (5 bases). The CDR3 spans 14 residues. Trimming left V 2 bases short and J 0 bases short, with 7 bases between. In germline, CDR1 is SGHVS, CDR2 FQNEAQ. CDR3 coding DNA: TGTGCCAGCAGCTTAAGGGGTACTAACTATGGCTACACCTTC. It specifies CASSLRGTNYGYTF.

The chain joins TRBV5-1 to TRBJ2-3, with 7 bases identical to TRBD2. The CDR3 runs 16 residues. Germline V gene lookup returns CDR1 SGHRS and CDR2 YFSETQ. The ends lost 0 bases at V and 1 base at J; junction bases unmatched: 5. CDR3 DNA sequence: TGCGCCAGCAGCTTGGAAGCGGGGATTCGCACAGATACGCAGTATTTT. Residues: CASSLEAGIRTDTQYF. The complete variable domain, with remaining parts taken from reference TRBV5-1 and TRBJ2-3, reads KAGVTQTPRYLIKTRGQQVTLSCSPISGHRSVSWYQQTPGQGLQFLFEYFSETQRNKGNFPGRFSGRQFSNSRSEMNVSTLELGDSALYLCASSLEAGIRTDTQYFGPGTRLTVL.

The chain is built from TRBV9 and TRBJ2-4, with D perhaps TRBD2 (6 bases). Germline V lookup: CDR1 SGDLS, CDR2 YYNGEE. V lost 0 bases, J lost 7 bases, and 11 bases lay in between. The CDR3 has 14 residues. In DNA form, the CDR3 reads TGTGCCAGCAGCGTAGGCGGCGCGGGGAACATTCAGTACTTC. It encodes CASSVGGAGNIQYF.

CDR3 protein: CASSLPSYNEQFF. As DNA, the CDR3 is TGCGCCAGCAGCCTACCTAGCTACAATGAGCAGTTCTTC. This chain joins TRBV4-1 and TRBJ2-1; D call uncertain. CDR3 length: 13 amino acids. Trimming shortened V by 4 bases and J by 3 bases, and 7 bases separated the two germline ends. The germline gives CDR1 MGHRA, CDR2 YSYEKL.

The count of this clone is one. The chain uses TRBV3-1 (or the pseudogene TRBV3-2) and TRBJ1-2; maybe TRBD1 (6 bases). Germline CDR1 LGHDT, CDR2 YNNKEL (reference sequence). Between the trimmed V and J ends, which lost 1 base and 7 bases, there was a span of 10 bases. The length of the CDR3 is 13 residues. CDR3 nucleotide sequence: TGTGCCAGCAGCCAAGCAGCACAGGGTGGCTACACCTTC. Amino acids: CASSQAAQGGYTF.

This chain links TRBV3-1 (or the pseudogene TRBV3-2) with TRBJ2-1; 8 nucleotides align to TRBD2. The CDR3 contains 13 residues. V dropped 4 bases and J dropped 13; count of bases not matched to a gene: 9. The V gene's germline CDR1 is LGHDT and CDR2 YNNKEL (reference sequence). CDR3 bases: TGTGCCAGCAGCCCGGGGGGGGGCAGAGTCCAGTTCTTC. It yields the protein CASSPGGGRVQFF.

The chain uses TRBV5-4 and TRBJ1-2; 9 bases align to TRBD1. The CDR3 extends over 14 amino acids. Germline V CDR1 and CDR2: SGHNT, YYREEE (reference sequence). Trimming cost V 0 bases and J 4 bases; bases outside gene matches: 1. The CDR3 sequence: CASSLDRGLYGYTF. The CDR3, as DNA: TGTGCCAGCAGCTTGGACAGGGGGCTCTATGGCTACACCTTC. Full variable domain (remainder filled in from reference TRBV5-4 and TRBJ1-2): ETGVTQSPTHLIKTRGQQVTLRCSSQSGHNTVSWYQQALGQGPQFIFQYYREEENGRGNFPPRFSGLQFPNYSSELNVNALELDDSALYLCASSLDRGLYGYTFGSGTRLTVV.

The V call is TRBV6-5, the J call TRBJ1-1; D is ambiguous. V was clipped by 3 bases and J by 2 bases, with 10 bases between them. The germline CDR1 and CDR2 sequences are MNHEY and SVGAGI. The CDR3 totals 14 residues. The CDR3 DNA reads as TGTGCCAGCAGTTATCTGGGGAGAAACACTGAAGCTTTCTTT. Translation gives CASSYLGRNTEAFF.

The chain recombines TRBV2 with TRBJ1-1, with D unclear. Trimming stripped 7 bases from V and 5 bases from J, with 20 bases between. Germline CDR1 and CDR2: SNHLY and FYNNEI. There are 15 residues in the CDR3. The CDR3 sequence: CASKVTHAAGTEAFF. Here the CDR3 DNA reads TGTGCCAGCAAGGTTACACATGCGGCCGGGACTGAAGCTTTCTTT.

The V call is TRBV4-2, the J call TRBJ2-1; 10 bases align to TRBD2. CDR3 length: 15 amino acids. Germline lookup yields CDR1 LGHNA and CDR2 YNFKEQ. The junction had 7 bases not matched to a gene; V was cut back by 4 bases and J by 7 bases. The DNA of the CDR3 is TGTGCCAGCAGCCCCGAGCGGGGGGGCGGGAATGAGCAGTTCTTC. It specifies CASSPERGGGNEQFF.

The chain employs TRBV5-1 and TRBJ2-3; D unclear. Trimming stripped 2 bases from V and 2 bases from J, with 9 bases between. This CDR3 has 14 residues. The V gene's germline CDR1 is SGHRS and CDR2 YFSETQ. The CDR3 coding sequence is TGCGCCAGCAGCTTAAGTAGATCCACAGATACGCAGTATTTT. Amino acid sequence: CASSLSRSTDTQYF.

The sample holds one count of this clone. The CDR3 coding sequence is TGTGCCAGCAGCTTGTCTCAGGGGCCGAACACCGGGGAGCTGTTTTTT. It yields the protein CASSLSQGPNTGELFF. The chain joins TRBV7-9 to TRBJ2-2; a weak D match, TRBD1 (6 bases). The CDR3 extends over 16 amino acids. Germline CDR1 SEHNR, CDR2 FQNEAQ (reference sequence). V was cut by 3 bases and J by 0 bases, with 11 bases left in between.

This clone was observed once. The chain links TRBV5-1 to TRBJ1-2, with TRBD1 identical over 7 bases. With V trimmed by 3 bases and J by 7 bases, 9 bases remained unmatched. CDR3 length equals 14 residues. Germline V lookup: CDR1 SGHRS, CDR2 YFSETQ. CDR3 region: CASSSSGGLSGYTF. CDR3 DNA sequence: TGCGCCAGCAGCTCCTCAGGGGGTTTAAGTGGCTACACCTTC.

J is TRBJ1-1 and V is TRBV9, with TRBD1 matching over 7 bases. CDR1 is SGDLS and CDR2 is YYNGEE in the germline V gene. CDR3 length equals 13 residues. Trimming removed 5 bases from V and 10 bases from J; junction bases left unmatched: 11. Here the CDR3 reads CASSSGTEVRAFF. The CDR3 region has the DNA TGTGCCAGCAGTTCCGGGACAGAGGTCAGAGCTTTCTTT.